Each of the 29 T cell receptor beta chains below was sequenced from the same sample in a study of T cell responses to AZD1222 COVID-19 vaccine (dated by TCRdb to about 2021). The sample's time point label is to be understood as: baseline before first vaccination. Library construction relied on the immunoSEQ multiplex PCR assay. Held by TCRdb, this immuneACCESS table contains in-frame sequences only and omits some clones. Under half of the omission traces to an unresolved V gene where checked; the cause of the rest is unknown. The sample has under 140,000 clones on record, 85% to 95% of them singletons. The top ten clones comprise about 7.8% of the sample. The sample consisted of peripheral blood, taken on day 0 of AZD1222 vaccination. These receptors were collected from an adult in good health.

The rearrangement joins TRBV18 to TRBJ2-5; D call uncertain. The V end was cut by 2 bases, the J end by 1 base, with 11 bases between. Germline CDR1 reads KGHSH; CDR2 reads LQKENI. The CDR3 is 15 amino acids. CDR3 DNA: TGTGCCAGCTCACCAATCCAGGCCATCCAAGAGACCCAGTACTTC. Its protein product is CASSPIQAIQETQYF.

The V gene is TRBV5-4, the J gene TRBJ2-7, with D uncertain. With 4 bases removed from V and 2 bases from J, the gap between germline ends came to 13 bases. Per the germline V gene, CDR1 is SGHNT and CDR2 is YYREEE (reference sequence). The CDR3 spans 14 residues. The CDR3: CASSPTMKPYEQYF. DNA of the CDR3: TGTGCCAGCAGCCCAACTATGAAGCCCTACGAGCAGTACTTC.

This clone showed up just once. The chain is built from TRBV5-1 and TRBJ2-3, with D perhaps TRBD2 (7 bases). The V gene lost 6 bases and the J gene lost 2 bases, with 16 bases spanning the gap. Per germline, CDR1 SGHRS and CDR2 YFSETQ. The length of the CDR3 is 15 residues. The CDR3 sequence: CASTYVRGLTDTQYF. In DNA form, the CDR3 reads TGCGCCAGCACCTACGTGCGGGGGCTCACAGATACGCAGTATTTT. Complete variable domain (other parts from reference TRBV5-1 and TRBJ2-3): KAGVTQTPRYLIKTRGQQVTLSCSPISGHRSVSWYQQTPGQGLQFLFEYFSETQRNKGNFPGRFSGRQFSNSRSEMNVSTLELGDSALYLCASTYVRGLTDTQYFGPGTRLTVL.

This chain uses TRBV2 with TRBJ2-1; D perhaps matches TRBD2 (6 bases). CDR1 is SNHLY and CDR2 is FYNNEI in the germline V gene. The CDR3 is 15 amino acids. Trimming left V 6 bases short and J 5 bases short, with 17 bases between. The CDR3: CASRPRDGRDNEQFF. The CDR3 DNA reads TGTGCCAGCAGGCCTCGGGACGGGAGAGACAATGAGCAGTTCTTC.

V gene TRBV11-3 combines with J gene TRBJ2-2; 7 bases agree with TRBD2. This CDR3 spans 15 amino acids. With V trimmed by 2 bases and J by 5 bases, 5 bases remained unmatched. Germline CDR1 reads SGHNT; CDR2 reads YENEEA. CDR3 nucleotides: TGTGCCAGCAGCTTATTCGGCGGGGGTACCGGGGAGCTGTTTTTT. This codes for CASSLFGGGTGELFF. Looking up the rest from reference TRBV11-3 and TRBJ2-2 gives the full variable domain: EAGVVQSPRYKIIEKKQPVAFWCNPISGHNTLYWYLQNLGQGPELLIRYENEEAVDDSQLPKDRFSAERLKGVDSTLKIQPAELGDSAVYLCASSLFGGGTGELFFGEGSRLTVL.

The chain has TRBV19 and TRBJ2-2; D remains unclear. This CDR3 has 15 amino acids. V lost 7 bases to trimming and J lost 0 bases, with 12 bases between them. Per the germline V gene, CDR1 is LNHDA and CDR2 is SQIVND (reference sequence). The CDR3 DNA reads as TGTGCCAGTACCTCCGCAGGTTCGAACACCGGGGAGCTGTTTTTT. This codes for CASTSAGSNTGELFF.

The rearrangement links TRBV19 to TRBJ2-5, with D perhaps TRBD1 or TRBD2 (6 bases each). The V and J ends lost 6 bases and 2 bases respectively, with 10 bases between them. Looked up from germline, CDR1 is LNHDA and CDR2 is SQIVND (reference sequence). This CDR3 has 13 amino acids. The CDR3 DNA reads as TGTGCCAGTAGAAGAGGGGGGCAAGAGACCCAGTACTTC. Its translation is CASRRGGQETQYF. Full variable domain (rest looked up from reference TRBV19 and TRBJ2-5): DGGITQSPKYLFRKEGQNVTLSCEQNLNHDAMYWYRQDPGQGLRLIYYSQIVNDFQKGDIAEGYSVSREKKESFPLTVTSAQKNPTAFYLCASRRGGQETQYFGPGTRLLVL.

The CDR3 region is CASRGTRDRGYEQYF. The CDR3, as DNA: TGTGCCAGCAGGGGTACTAGGGACAGGGGCTACGAGCAGTACTTC. This chain uses TRBV2 with TRBJ2-7, with 10 bases aligning to TRBD1. The CDR3 spans 15 residues. CDR1 is SNHLY and CDR2 is FYNNEI in the germline V gene. Trimming removed 6 bases from V and 3 bases from J; junction bases left unmatched: 8.

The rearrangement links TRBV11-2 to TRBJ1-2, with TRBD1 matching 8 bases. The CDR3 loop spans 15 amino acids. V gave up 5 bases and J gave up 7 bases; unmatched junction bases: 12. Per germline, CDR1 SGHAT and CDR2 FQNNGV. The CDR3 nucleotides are TGTGCCAGCAGCATTCCGGACAGGGTTATTCCTGGCTACACCTTC. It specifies CASSIPDRVIPGYTF.

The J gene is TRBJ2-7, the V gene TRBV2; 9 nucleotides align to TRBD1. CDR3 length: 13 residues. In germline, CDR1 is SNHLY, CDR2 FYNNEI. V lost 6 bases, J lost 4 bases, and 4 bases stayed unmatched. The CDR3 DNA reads TGTGCCAGCAGAGGACAGGGGAAATACGAGCAGTACTTC. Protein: CASRGQGKYEQYF. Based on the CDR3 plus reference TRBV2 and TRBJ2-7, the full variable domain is EPEVTQTPSHQVTQMGQEVILRCVPISNHLYFYWYRQILGQKVEFLVSFYNNEISEKSEIFDDQFSVERPDGSNFTLKIRSTKLEDSAMYFCASRGQGKYEQYFGPGTRLTVT.

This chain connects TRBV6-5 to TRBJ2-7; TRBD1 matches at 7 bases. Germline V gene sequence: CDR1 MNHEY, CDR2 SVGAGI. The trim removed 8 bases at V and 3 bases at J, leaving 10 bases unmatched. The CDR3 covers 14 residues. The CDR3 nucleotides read TGTGCCAGCGATCGGTCTTCAGGGGGCTACGAGCAGTACTTC. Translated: CASDRSSGGYEQYF.

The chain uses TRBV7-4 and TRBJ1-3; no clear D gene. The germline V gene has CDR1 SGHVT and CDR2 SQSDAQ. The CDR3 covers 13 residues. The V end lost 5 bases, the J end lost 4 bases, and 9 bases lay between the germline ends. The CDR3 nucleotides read TGTGCCAGCAGCGAGTTCTCGGGAAACACCATATATTTT. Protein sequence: CASSEFSGNTIYF.

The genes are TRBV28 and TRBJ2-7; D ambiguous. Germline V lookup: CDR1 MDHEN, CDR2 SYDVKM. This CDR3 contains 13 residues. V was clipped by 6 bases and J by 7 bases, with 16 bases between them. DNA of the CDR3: TGTGCCAGCAGCTTTGGGCCCCGGCGGGAGCAGTACTTC. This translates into CASSFGPRREQYF.

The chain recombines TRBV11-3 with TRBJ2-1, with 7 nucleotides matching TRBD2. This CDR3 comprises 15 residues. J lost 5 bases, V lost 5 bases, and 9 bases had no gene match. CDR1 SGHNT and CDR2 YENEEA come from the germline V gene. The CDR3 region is CASSPPGGLNNEQFF. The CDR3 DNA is TGTGCCAGCAGCCCCCCGGGGGGACTTAACAATGAGCAGTTCTTC.

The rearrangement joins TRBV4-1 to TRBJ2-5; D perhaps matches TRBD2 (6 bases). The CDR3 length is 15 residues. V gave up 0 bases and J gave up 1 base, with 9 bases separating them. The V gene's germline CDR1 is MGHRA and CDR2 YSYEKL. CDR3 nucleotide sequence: TGCGCCAGCAGCCAAGAAGGGCGGGGCCAAGAGACCCAGTACTTC. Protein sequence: CASSQEGRGQETQYF.

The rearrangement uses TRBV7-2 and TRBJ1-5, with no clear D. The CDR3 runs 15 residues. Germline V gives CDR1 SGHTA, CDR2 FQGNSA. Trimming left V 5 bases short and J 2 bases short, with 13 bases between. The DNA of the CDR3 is TGTGCCAGCAGCCTAAAGGGCCCAGGCAATCAGCCCCAGCATTTT. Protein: CASSLKGPGNQPQHF.

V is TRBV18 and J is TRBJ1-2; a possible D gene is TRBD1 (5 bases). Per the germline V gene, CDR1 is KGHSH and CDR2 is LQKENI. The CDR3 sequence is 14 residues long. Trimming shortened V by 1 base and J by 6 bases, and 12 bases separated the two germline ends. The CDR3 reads CASSPRQGVDGYTF. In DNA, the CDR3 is TGTGCCAGCTCACCACGACAAGGGGTCGATGGCTACACCTTC.

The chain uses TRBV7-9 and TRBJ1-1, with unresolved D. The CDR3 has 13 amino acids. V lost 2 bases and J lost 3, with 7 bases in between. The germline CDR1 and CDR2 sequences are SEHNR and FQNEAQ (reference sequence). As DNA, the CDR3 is TGTGCCAGCAGCTTAATGCACTACACTGAAGCTTTCTTT. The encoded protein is CASSLMHYTEAFF. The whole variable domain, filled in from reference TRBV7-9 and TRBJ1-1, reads DTGVSQNPRHKITKRGQNVTFRCDPISEHNRLYWYRQTLGQGPEFLTYFQNEAQLEKSRLLSDRFSAERPKGSFSTLEIQRTEQGDSAMYLCASSLMHYTEAFFGQGTRLTVV.

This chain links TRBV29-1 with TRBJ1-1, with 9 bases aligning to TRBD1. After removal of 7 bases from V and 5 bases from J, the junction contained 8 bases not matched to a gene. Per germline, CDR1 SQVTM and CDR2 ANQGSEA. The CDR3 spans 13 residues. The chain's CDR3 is CSAPGQGYTEAFF. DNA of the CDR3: TGCAGCGCCCCGGGACAGGGCTATACTGAAGCTTTCTTT.

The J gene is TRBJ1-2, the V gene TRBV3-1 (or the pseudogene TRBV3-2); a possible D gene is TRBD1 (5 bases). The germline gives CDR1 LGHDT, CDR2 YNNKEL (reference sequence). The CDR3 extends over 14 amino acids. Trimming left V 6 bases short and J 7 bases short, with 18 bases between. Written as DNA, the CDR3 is TGTGCCAGCAGGGACACTGGGCCACGGCTTGGCTACACCTTC. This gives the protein CASRDTGPRLGYTF.

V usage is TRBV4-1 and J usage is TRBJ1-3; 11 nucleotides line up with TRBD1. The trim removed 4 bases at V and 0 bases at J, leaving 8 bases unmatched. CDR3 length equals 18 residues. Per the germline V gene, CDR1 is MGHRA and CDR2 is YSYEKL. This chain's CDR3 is CASSPSGTGGVSGNTIYF. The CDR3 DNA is TGCGCCAGCAGCCCGAGCGGGACAGGGGGTGTCTCTGGAAACACCATATATTTT.

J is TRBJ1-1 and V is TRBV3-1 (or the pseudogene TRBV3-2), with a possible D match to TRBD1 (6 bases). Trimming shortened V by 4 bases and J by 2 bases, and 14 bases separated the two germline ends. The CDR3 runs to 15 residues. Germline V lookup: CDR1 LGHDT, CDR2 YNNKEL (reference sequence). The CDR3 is CASSRWDTQNTEAFF. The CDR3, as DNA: TGTGCCAGCAGCCGATGGGACACACAAAACACTGAAGCTTTCTTT.

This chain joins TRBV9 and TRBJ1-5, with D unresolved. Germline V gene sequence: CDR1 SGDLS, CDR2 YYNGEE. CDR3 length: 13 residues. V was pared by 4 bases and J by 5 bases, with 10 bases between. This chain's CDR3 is CASSPDLDQPQHF. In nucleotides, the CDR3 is TGTGCCAGCAGCCCCGACCTCGATCAGCCCCAGCATTTT.

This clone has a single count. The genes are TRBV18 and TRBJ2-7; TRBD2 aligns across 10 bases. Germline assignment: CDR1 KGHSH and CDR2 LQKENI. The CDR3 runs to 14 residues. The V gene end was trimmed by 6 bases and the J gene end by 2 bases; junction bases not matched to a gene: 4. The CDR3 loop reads CASSGGTSAYEQYF. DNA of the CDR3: TGTGCCAGCTCGGGCGGGACTAGCGCCTACGAGCAGTACTTC.

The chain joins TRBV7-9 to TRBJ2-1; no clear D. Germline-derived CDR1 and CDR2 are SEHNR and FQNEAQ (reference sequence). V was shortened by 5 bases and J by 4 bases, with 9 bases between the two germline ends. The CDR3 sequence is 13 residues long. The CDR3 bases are TGTGCCAGCAGCCCCCCGCCGTACAATGAGCAGTTCTTC. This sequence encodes CASSPPPYNEQFF.

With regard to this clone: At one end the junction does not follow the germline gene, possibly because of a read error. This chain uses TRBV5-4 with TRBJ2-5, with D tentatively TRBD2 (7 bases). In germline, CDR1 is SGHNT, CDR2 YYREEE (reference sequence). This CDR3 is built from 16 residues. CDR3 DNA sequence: TGTGCCAGCAGCCCGAAGGGGGGGGTCGTCCAAAAGACCCAGTACTTC. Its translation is CASSPKGGVVQKTQYF.

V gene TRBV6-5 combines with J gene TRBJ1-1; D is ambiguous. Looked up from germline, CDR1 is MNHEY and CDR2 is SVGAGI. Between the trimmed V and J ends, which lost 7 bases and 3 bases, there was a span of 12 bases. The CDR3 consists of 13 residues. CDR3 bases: TGTGCCAGCATTCTCACCGTTTACACTGAAGCTTTCTTT. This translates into CASILTVYTEAFF.

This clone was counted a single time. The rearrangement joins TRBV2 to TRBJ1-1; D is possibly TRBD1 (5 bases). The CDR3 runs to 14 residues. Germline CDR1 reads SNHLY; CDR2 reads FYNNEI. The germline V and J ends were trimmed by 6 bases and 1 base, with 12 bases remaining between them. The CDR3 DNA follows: TGTGCCAGCAGGGGGACGGTCCAGAACACTGAAGCTTTCTTT. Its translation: CASRGTVQNTEAFF.

As DNA, the CDR3 is TGTGCCAGCAGTCAGACAGGGAACTATGGCTACACCTTC. Its protein is CASSQTGNYGYTF. The genes are TRBV27 and TRBJ1-2; 7 positions agree with TRBD1. V gave up 5 bases and J gave up 2 bases; unmatched junction bases: 2. The CDR3 loop spans 13 amino acids. Germline V gene lookup returns CDR1 MNHEY and CDR2 SMNVEV (reference sequence).